These 14 T cell receptor beta chains came from one sample sequenced in a study of OX40 agonist ivuxolimab in advanced cancers. The method behind the library was the immunoSEQ multiplex PCR assay. In TCRdb, the immuneACCESS table is reduced to in-frame sequences with V and J assigned. These tables do not hold every clone; where another copy was compared, an unresolved V gene accounts for under half, and the others remain unexplained. In this sample the table shows tens of thousands of clones, 80% to 85% of which occur a single time. Approximately 37% of the sample belongs to the ten largest clones. The sample in question was CD4+ or CD8+ T cells sorted from blood, obtained in a trial of the OX40 agonist ivuxolimab. The receptor set was obtained from an adult with an advanced solid tumor such as melanoma, head and neck, liver or kidney cancer.

DNA of the CDR3: TGTGCCAGCAGCTCCCTGTCGGGGACCCACTCCTACGAGCAGTACTTC. It yields the protein CASSSLSGTHSYEQYF. The chain couples TRBV7-2 to TRBJ2-7, with D perhaps assigned TRBD1 or TRBD2 (5 bases each). Per germline, CDR1 SGHTA and CDR2 FQGNSA. The CDR3 consists of 16 residues. V gave up 4 bases and J gave up 0 bases, with 16 bases separating them.

This sequence joins TRBV7-2 and TRBJ2-3; 8 bases fit TRBD2. CDR1 is SGHTA and CDR2 is FQGNSA in the germline V gene. The CDR3 is made up of 16 amino acids. V was pared by 5 bases and J by 0 bases, with 7 bases of the junction left unmatched. The CDR3 loop reads CASSIPGLGSTDTQYF. The CDR3 DNA sequence: TGTGCCAGCAGCATACCGGGACTAGGTAGCACAGATACGCAGTATTTT.

V is TRBV7-8 and J is TRBJ2-5; 7 positions agree with TRBD2. CDR1 is SGHVS and CDR2 is FQNEAQ in the germline V gene. CDR3 length: 16 residues. V lost 3 bases to trimming and J lost 1 base; unmatched junction nucleotides: 8. CDR3 sequence: CASSLGVSGTQETQYF. The CDR3 DNA reads TGTGCCAGCAGCTTGGGCGTGAGCGGGACCCAAGAGACCCAGTACTTC. The variable domain in full, completed from reference TRBV7-8 and TRBJ2-5, reads GAGVSQSPRYKVAKRGQDVALRCDPISGHVSLFWYQQALGQGPEFLTYFQNEAQLDKSGLPSDRFFAERPEGSVSTLKIQRTQQEDSAVYLCASSLGVSGTQETQYFGPGTRLLVL.

V gene TRBV2 combines with J gene TRBJ1-2; possibly TRBD1 for D (5 bases). The CDR3 is made up of 16 amino acids. The V end lost 0 bases, the J end lost 0 bases, and 11 bases lay between the germline ends. The germline V gene has CDR1 SNHLY and CDR2 FYNNEI. CDR3 sequence: CASSEAGHLANYGYTF. The CDR3 nucleotides are TGTGCCAGCAGTGAAGCGGGGCATTTAGCTAACTATGGCTACACCTTC.

The sample holds a few counts of this clone. The rearrangement joins TRBV5-8 to TRBJ2-7, with 10 bases identical to TRBD2. Germline V lookup: CDR1 SGHTS, CDR2 YDEGEE. After removal of 1 base from V and 2 bases from J, the junction contained 6 bases not matched to a gene. This CDR3 region has 16 residues. The CDR3 bases are TGTGCCAGCAGCTTGCTTCCGGGACTAGCGACCTACGAGCAGTACTTC. Amino acids: CASSLLPGLATYEQYF.

V gene TRBV19 combines with J gene TRBJ2-2; D remains unclear. The V end lost 1 base, the J end lost 1 base, and 4 bases lay between the germline ends. The CDR3 is made up of 14 amino acids. The germline V gene encodes CDR1 LNHDA and CDR2 SQIVND (reference sequence). CDR3 DNA sequence: TGTGCCAGTAGTATAGGGGGGAACACCGGGGAGCTGTTTTTT. Translation gives CASSIGGNTGELFF.

The genes are TRBV14 and TRBJ2-5; 7 bases fit TRBD1. The V gene end was trimmed by 3 bases and the J gene end by 2 bases; junction bases not matched to a gene: 9. The CDR3 has 16 residues. Germline loops: CDR1 SGHDN, CDR2 FVKESK. CDR3 region: CASSQADRRNQETQYF. The CDR3 DNA follows: TGTGCCAGCAGCCAGGCGGACAGGCGAAATCAAGAGACCCAGTACTTC. Full variable domain (rest looked up from reference TRBV14 and TRBJ2-5): EAGVTQFPSHSVIEKGQTVTLRCDPISGHDNLYWYRRVMGKEIKFLLHFVKESKQDESGMPNNRFLAERTGGTYSTLKVQPAELEDSGVYFCASSQADRRNQETQYFGPGTRLLVL.

This chain connects TRBV27 to TRBJ2-7, with 9 bases matching TRBD1. This CDR3 region has 13 residues. CDR1 and CDR2 (germline): MNHEY, SMNVEV (reference sequence). J was trimmed by 4 bases and V by 8 bases; bases with no gene match: 6. The CDR3 region has the DNA TGTGCCAGCGGCGACAGGGGGACATACGAGCAGTACTTC. Residues: CASGDRGTYEQYF.

The rearrangement uses TRBV4-3 and TRBJ1-1; no firm D call. Germline-derived CDR1 and CDR2 are LGHNA and YSLEER. Trimming removed 0 bases from V and 3 bases from J, with 14 bases in between. CDR3 length equals 16 residues. CDR3 region: CASSQDHGIQDTEAFF. Here the CDR3 DNA reads TGCGCCAGCAGCCAAGATCATGGGATCCAGGACACTGAAGCTTTCTTT.

J is TRBJ2-7 and V is TRBV4-2; perhaps TRBD1 as D (5 bases). The V end lost 0 bases, the J end lost 2 bases, and 11 bases lay between the germline ends. The CDR3 consists of 15 residues. Germline-derived CDR1 and CDR2 are LGHNA and YNFKEQ. CDR3 DNA sequence: TGTGCCAGCAGCCAAGAGAGACAGTTAACCTACGAGCAGTACTTC. Protein product: CASSQERQLTYEQYF.

The chain employs TRBV9 and TRBJ2-2; 10 bases agree with TRBD1. This CDR3 has 16 amino acids. After removal of 4 bases from V and 7 bases from J, the junction contained 10 bases not matched to a gene. CDR1 SGDLS and CDR2 YYNGEE come from the germline V gene. CDR3 DNA sequence: TGTGCCAGCAGCCCATGGGACAGGGGTGGAGGCGGGGAGCTGTTTTTT. Translated, it gives CASSPWDRGGGGELFF.

The chain is built from TRBV5-6 and TRBJ2-5; TRBD2 matches at 9 bases. J lost 0 bases, V lost 0 bases, and 3 bases had no gene match. The CDR3 sequence is 16 residues long. From germline, CDR1 is SGHDT and CDR2 YYEEEE. The CDR3 nucleotides read TGTGCCAGCAGCTTGGTAACTAGCGGGTACCAAGAGACCCAGTACTTC. Its protein is CASSLVTSGYQETQYF.

V gene TRBV27 combines with J gene TRBJ2-5; D is unresolved. V dropped 2 bases and J dropped 0 bases, with 7 bases sitting between them. The CDR3 spans 14 residues. Per the germline V gene, CDR1 is MNHEY and CDR2 is SMNVEV (reference sequence). CDR3 sequence: CASSLTPYQETQYF. The DNA for the CDR3 is TGTGCCAGCAGTTTAACCCCGTACCAAGAGACCCAGTACTTC.

V usage is TRBV9 and J usage is TRBJ2-1; D possibly matches TRBD1 or TRBD2 (6 bases each). This CDR3 is built from 16 residues. Germline assignment: CDR1 SGDLS and CDR2 YYNGEE. V was trimmed by 2 bases and J by 0 bases, leaving 12 bases between them. The CDR3 bases are TGTGCCAGCAGCGTCGGGGGCGGCAGCTCCTACAATGAGCAGTTCTTC. It translates to CASSVGGGSSYNEQFF.